The 20 T cell receptor beta chains reported below all come from one sample, sequenced in a study of control samples from healthy donors and cancer patients. Measured with immunoSEQ multiplex PCR; TCRdb has only the in-frame clones, and not every one. The data contain about 120,000 clones, around 89% of them seen just once; the ten biggest clones take up less than 3.5%. Sequencing was carried out using blood. The origin of the receptors is a man aged 40-55 years in good health.

This chain joins TRBV5-1 and TRBJ2-2; 15 nucleotides align to TRBD2. The germline CDR1 and CDR2 sequences are SGHRS and YFSETQ. CDR3 length equals 19 residues. V lost 1 base to trimming and J lost 6 bases; unmatched junction nucleotides: 10. The CDR3 loop is CASSLPGTSGGLFPGELFF. CDR3 in DNA: TGCGCCAGCAGCTTGCCTGGGACTAGCGGGGGGCTCTTCCCCGGGGAGCTGTTTTTT.

V is TRBV18 and J is TRBJ1-2; D is perhaps TRBD1 (5 bases). V gave up 3 bases and J gave up 7 bases, with 24 bases separating them. The CDR3 covers 17 residues. CDR1 and CDR2 from the germline V gene are KGHSH and LQKENI. The CDR3: CASSPLPPGRRAGGYTF. The CDR3 DNA reads TGTGCCAGCTCACCGCTCCCTCCGGGACGGCGTGCGGGTGGCTACACCTTC. Full variable domain (missing parts from reference TRBV18 and TRBJ1-2): NAGVMQNPRHLVRRRGQEARLRCSPMKGHSHVYWYRQLPEEGLKFMVYLQKENIIDESGMPKERFSAEFPKEGPSILRIQQVVRGDSAAYFCASSPLPPGRRAGGYTFGSGTRLTVV.

This clone has a handful of counts. The CDR3 region is CATGRDRGPYEQYF. The CDR3 region has the DNA TGTGCCACGGGCCGGGACAGGGGACCCTACGAGCAGTACTTC. The chain recombines TRBV15 with TRBJ2-7; 10 bases line up with TRBD1. The CDR3 totals 14 residues. Germline V gene data show CDR1 as LNHNV and CDR2 as YYDKDF (reference sequence). V dropped 9 bases and J dropped 2; count of bases not matched to a gene: 7. Together with reference TRBV15 and TRBJ2-7, the CDR3 gives the full variable domain: DAMVIQNPRYQVTQFGKPVTLSCSQTLNHNVMYWYQQKSSQAPKLLFHYYDKDFNNEADTPDNFQSRRPNTSFCFLDIRSPGLGDTAMYLCATGRDRGPYEQYFGPGTRLTVT.

The V call is TRBV5-4, the J call TRBJ2-1; 10 bases are shared with TRBD2. The CDR3 sequence is 19 residues long. Trimming at V came to 0 bases and at J to 0 bases, leaving 9 bases not matched to a gene. The germline gives CDR1 SGHNT, CDR2 YYREEE (reference sequence). The CDR3 DNA reads as TGTGCCAGCAGCTTGGCGCTAGCGGGGGCCAAAAGCTCCTACAATGAGCAGTTCTTC. Translating gives CASSLALAGAKSSYNEQFF.

The rearrangement links TRBV2 to TRBJ1-3; the D is unclear. This CDR3 spans 18 amino acids. Trimming took off 6 bases at V and 0 bases at J, with 21 bases between the two ends. The germline gives CDR1 SNHLY, CDR2 FYNNEI. The CDR3 sequence: CASSQSGIGIGSGNTIYF. CDR3 in DNA: TGTGCCAGCAGCCAAAGTGGTATAGGGATAGGCTCTGGAAACACCATATATTTT.

The chain combines TRBV7-8 with TRBJ2-7; D uncertain. The CDR3 is 13 residues long. V was shortened by 0 bases and J by 6 bases, with 9 bases between the two germline ends. Germline CDR1 SGHVS, CDR2 FQNEAQ. CDR3 nucleotide sequence: TGTGCCAGCAGCTTAGCGCCCCGGGTCGAGCAGTACTTC. Its translation: CASSLAPRVEQYF.

The chain carries TRBV7-8 and TRBJ1-5; maybe TRBD1 (5 bases). Trimming removed 2 bases from V and 0 bases from J, with 11 bases in between. This CDR3 contains 16 residues. CDR1 SGHVS and CDR2 FQNEAQ come from the germline V gene. The CDR3 nucleotides read TGTGCCAGCAGCTTATCGCGACAGTCTAGCAATCAGCCCCAGCATTTT. Translating gives CASSLSRQSSNQPQHF.

The chain's CDR3 is CASGTGDDTEAFF. CDR3 coding DNA: TGTGCCAGCGGGACAGGGGATGACACTGAAGCTTTCTTT. The chain combines TRBV6-5 with TRBJ1-1; 10 bases map to TRBD1. The CDR3 is 13 amino acids. Germline V CDR1 and CDR2: MNHEY, SVGAGI. The ends lost 8 bases at V and 3 bases at J; junction bases unmatched: 3.

CDR3 coding DNA: TGTGCCAGCAGCCCCGGACAGCTCAGCTCTGGAAACACCATATATTTT. Residues: CASSPGQLSSGNTIYF. The chain links TRBV5-5 to TRBJ1-3, with D possibly matching TRBD1 (6 bases). The CDR3 length is 16 residues. Trimming left V 4 bases short and J 0 bases short, with 14 bases between. Germline V gene sequence: CDR1 SGHKS, CDR2 YYEKEE (reference sequence).

This chain uses TRBV6-1 with TRBJ1-2; D ambiguous. The CDR3 extends over 15 amino acids. Germline assignment: CDR1 MNHNS and CDR2 SASEGT. V lost 3 bases and J 7 bases, leaving 18 bases between the germline ends. The CDR3 protein is CASSEPITSLGGYTF. CDR3 bases: TGTGCCAGCAGTGAGCCTATTACCTCCCTCGGTGGCTACACCTTC.

The chain couples TRBV10-3 to TRBJ1-3, with 8 bases fitting TRBD1. V lost 2 bases to trimming and J lost 4 bases; unmatched junction nucleotides: 7. This CDR3 is 16 amino acids long. Germline CDR1 reads ENHRY; CDR2 reads SYGVKD. As DNA, the CDR3 is TGTGCCATCAGTGAGACACAGGGGGTTTCGGGAAACACCATATATTTT. It codes for CAISETQGVSGNTIYF.

Of note for this clone: Within the sample, other DNA sequences also encode this same CDR3. The chain carries TRBV7-2 and TRBJ1-1; no clear D. Germline V lookup: CDR1 SGHTA, CDR2 FQGNSA. The CDR3 spans 13 residues. The V and J ends lost 1 base and 1 base respectively, with 4 bases between them. The CDR3 is CASSLGANTEAFF. CDR3 nucleotide sequence: TGTGCCAGCAGCTTAGGTGCGAACACTGAAGCTTTCTTT.

This chain joins TRBV19 and TRBJ1-1; 10 bases match TRBD1. V trimming: 6 bases; J trimming: 4 bases; junction bases outside the gene matches: 8. The CDR3 has 15 residues. Germline V gives CDR1 LNHDA, CDR2 SQIVND (reference sequence). The CDR3 spells CASREWTGGITEAFF. CDR3 sequence (DNA): TGTGCCAGTAGAGAATGGACAGGGGGGATCACTGAAGCTTTCTTT.

This clone was counted between two and nine times. This sequence joins TRBV15 and TRBJ2-7, with TRBD2 matching over 7 bases. CDR3 length: 16 amino acids. Germline CDR1 is LNHNV and CDR2 is YYDKDF (reference sequence). J gave up 2 bases and V 3 bases, and 10 bases lay outside the gene matches. The CDR3 DNA follows: TGTGCCACCAGCAGCCCGGGAGGACATAGGCCCTACGAGCAGTACTTC. Translating it yields CATSSPGGHRPYEQYF.

The chain couples TRBV5-1 to TRBJ1-5; no definite D call. Germline values: CDR1 SGHRS, CDR2 YFSETQ. The V and J ends lost 7 bases and 0 bases respectively, with 41 bases between them. The CDR3 is 24 amino acids. CDR3 bases: TGCGCCAGCGGCCCCAGTTGGATGTTTGTGTTCGTTCGGAGGGTTGCGTATAGCAATCAGCCCCAGCATTTT. Amino acid sequence: CASGPSWMFVFVRRVAYSNQPQHF.

This clone was seen a few times. The gene calls are TRBV6-5 and TRBJ1-5; possible D gene TRBD1, 6 bases. The germline V and J ends were trimmed by 6 bases and 1 base, with 10 bases remaining between them. CDR1 is MNHEY and CDR2 is SVGAGI in the germline V gene. The CDR3 spans 14 residues. Written as DNA, the CDR3 is TGTGCCAGCAGGGGGGACATAAGCAATCAGCCCCAGCATTTT. Amino acid sequence: CASRGDISNQPQHF.

The CDR3 loop is CASSQTNYGYTF. The CDR3 DNA reads as TGTGCCAGCAGCCAGACTAACTATGGCTACACCTTC. V usage is TRBV7-2 and J usage is TRBJ1-2, with D uncertain. This CDR3 is built from 12 residues. Trimming pared 5 bases from V and 0 bases from J, leaving 4 bases between. In germline, CDR1 is SGHTA, CDR2 FQGNSA. Full variable domain (outside the CDR3, taken from reference TRBV7-2 and TRBJ1-2): GAGVSQSPSNKVTEKGKDVELRCDPISGHTALYWYRQSLGQGLEFLIYFQGNSAPDKSGLPSDRFSAERTGGSVSTLTIQRTQQEDSAVYLCASSQTNYGYTFGSGTRLTVV.

This clone appeared once. This chain joins TRBV4-2 and TRBJ1-2, with a tentative D call TRBD1 (6 bases). Germline V gene data show CDR1 as LGHNA and CDR2 as YNFKEQ. The CDR3 totals 15 residues. Trimming removed 5 bases at V and 0 bases at J, with 13 bases between. The CDR3 sequence is CASSVTGAPNYGYTF. CDR3 in DNA: TGTGCCAGCAGCGTGACAGGAGCTCCTAACTATGGCTACACCTTC.

CDR3 in DNA: TGTGCCAGCAGTGTCGACAGGGGGGATGGCTACACCTTC. Translating gives CASSVDRGDGYTF. The chain combines TRBV12-3 or TRBV12-4 with TRBJ1-2; 9 bases agree with TRBD1. The CDR3 has 13 amino acids. J lost 6 bases, V lost 5 bases, and 4 bases had no gene match.

This chain joins TRBV6-5 and TRBJ1-4; D perhaps matches TRBD1 (6 bases). The CDR3 spans 14 residues. With 6 bases removed from V and 3 bases from J, the gap between germline ends came to 11 bases. Germline loops: CDR1 MNHEY, CDR2 SVGAGI. The CDR3 spells CASRQGWANEKLFF. In DNA form, the CDR3 reads TGTGCCAGCAGACAGGGTTGGGCTAATGAAAAACTGTTTTTT.